A few counts support the clone carrying this T cell receptor beta chain. Each sample yielded at least 5.5 micrograms of PBMC total RNA. The sample originates from a study of blood T cells in healthy people across ages. Through a sample-barcoded 5' primer and a J-beta primer mix, a second PCR was run for roughly 7 to 12 cycles. TCRdb ran MiXCR on the 5' RACE reads and lists one entry per CDR3 protein. The sample contains 1,100,000 or so distinct CDR3 sequences, around 45% of which appear only once. Trimming stripped 0 bases from V and 1 base from J, with 12 bases between. Germline CDR1 is LGHNA and CDR2 is YNFKEQ. The CDR3 is made up of 16 amino acids.

The clonotype was recovered from an older woman in good health. Source material: blood. The chain joins TRBV4-2 to TRBJ1-1; D gene unclear. The CDR3 nucleotides are TGTGCCAGCAGCCAAGAGGGCTCCGTGAGGAACACTGAAGCTTTCTTT. Its translation is CASSQEGSVRNTEAFF.